This T cell receptor beta chain was sequenced during a study of blood T cells in healthy people across ages. Primers used in a second PCR of about 7 to 12 cycles were a sample-barcoded 5' primer and a J-beta primer mix. Each CDR3 protein gets one entry after TCRdb re-called the 5' RACE reads with MiXCR. The sample shows 1,800,000 or so distinct CDR3 sequences, about 39% of them seen only once. Findings of the study overall: Diversity was higher, and naive CD4+ cells more numerous, in long-lived donors than in aged donors.

Trimming took 5 bases from V and 7 from J, leaving 14 bases between them. The germline CDR1 and CDR2 sequences are SGHAT and FQDESV (reference sequence). This CDR3 is built from 13 residues. Donation came from healthy Caucasian individuals in Russia who were aged 6 to 90. This clonotype occurred a few times. The antigen is unknown. The sequence was obtained from a human donor in good health. This chain uses TRBV11-1 with TRBJ1-2; the D gene is possibly TRBD1 (5 bases). Specimen: blood. The CDR3 region is CASSRLDSGGYTF. CDR3 in DNA: TGTGCCAGCAGCCGACTCGACAGTGGTGGCTACACCTTC.